Following are 5 T cell receptor beta chains from one sample sequenced in a study of shared clonotypes between healthy human individuals. Libraries were prepared by immunoSEQ multiplex PCR; TCRdb keeps only in-frame clonotypes and omits some of them. The sample includes roughly 1,000,000 clones, roughly 74% of them seen just once. The sample comprised memory CD4+ T cells from PBMCs. Subset specified: CD45RA-negative fraction. The source is a man between 18 and 35 years old in good health. Some clones in this sample may be carry-over from other donors' samples.

This clone was counted once. The chain carries TRBV6-6 and TRBJ2-5; D is perhaps TRBD1 (5 bases). Germline V gene sequence: CDR1 MNHNY, CDR2 SVGAGI (reference sequence). The CDR3 extends over 13 amino acids. V shed 4 bases and J shed 3 bases, with 9 bases lying between them. The CDR3 sequence: CASSSRQKETQYF. CDR3 sequence (DNA): TGTGCCAGCAGTTCTCGACAGAAAGAGACCCAGTACTTC.

This chain links TRBV9 with TRBJ2-2; possibly TRBD1 for D (6 bases). Germline V lookup: CDR1 SGDLS, CDR2 YYNGEE. The V end was cut by 4 bases, the J end by 3 bases, with 16 bases between. CDR3 length equals 16 residues. In DNA, the CDR3 is TGTGCCAGCAGCACCAGCTCAGGGGCCGACACCGGGGAGCTGTTTTTT. Encoded protein: CASSTSSGADTGELFF.

This chain joins TRBV7-9 and TRBJ2-1; D not certain. CDR1 and CDR2 (germline): SEHNR, FQNEAQ (reference sequence). The CDR3 contains 15 residues. Trimming left V 5 bases short and J 4 bases short, with 15 bases between. This CDR3 is CASSVRSGSYNEQFF. CDR3 DNA sequence: TGTGCCAGCAGCGTACGATCAGGTAGTTACAATGAGCAGTTCTTC.

This clone came up a few times. V is TRBV7-2 and J is TRBJ2-5, with 8 positions matching TRBD2. V was clipped by 2 bases and J by 5 bases; unmatched bases: 4. This CDR3 contains 14 residues. Germline assignment: CDR1 SGHTA and CDR2 FQGNSA. Written as DNA, the CDR3 is TGTGCCAGCAGCTTACAGCGGGAGTTGGAGACCCAGTACTTC. This encodes CASSLQRELETQYF.

The chain couples TRBV2 to TRBJ1-1; D perhaps matches TRBD1 (6 bases). Trimming pared 5 bases from V and 5 bases from J, leaving 12 bases between. The CDR3 loop spans 13 amino acids. Germline V gene sequence: CDR1 SNHLY, CDR2 FYNNEI. CDR3 residues: CASSTGPGTEAFF. CDR3 sequence (DNA): TGTGCCAGCAGTACAGGGCCAGGGACTGAAGCTTTCTTT.